This TCR beta chain was obtained from a study of human T cells and chemical hapten exposure. Notes on the study in general: DPC sensitization left the count of TCRs above 1 in 1000 unchanged.

This clonotype has a count of ten or more. Its antigen is not known. It was the library that attached unique molecular identifiers to individual cDNA molecules. TCRdb analysed the RACE reads with MiXCR anew, one entry per CDR3 protein. The sample holds 85,000 to 100,000 distinct CDR3 sequences, 8% to 13% seen once. Documented time point: patch test 2, 6 weeks after DPC sensitization. Indicated treatment: therapeutic diphenylcyclopropenone sensitization with weekly scalp DPC. The CDR3 loop spans 14 amino acids. V gave up 2 bases and J gave up 2 bases, with 7 bases separating them. From germline, CDR1 is MNHEY and CDR2 SVGEGT.

The gene calls are TRBV6-2 or TRBV6-3 and TRBJ1-5, with a possible D match to TRBD1 (5 bases). The sequence was collected from a man aged 35-49 years with alopecia areata. Some clones in this sample may be carry-over from other donors' samples. Specimen: whole blood, collected in connection with sensitization to the hapten diphenylcyclopropenone (DPC). CDR3 sequence: CASSYGRGNQPQHF. The DNA of the CDR3 is TGTGCCAGCAGTTACGGCAGGGGCAATCAGCCCCAGCATTTT.